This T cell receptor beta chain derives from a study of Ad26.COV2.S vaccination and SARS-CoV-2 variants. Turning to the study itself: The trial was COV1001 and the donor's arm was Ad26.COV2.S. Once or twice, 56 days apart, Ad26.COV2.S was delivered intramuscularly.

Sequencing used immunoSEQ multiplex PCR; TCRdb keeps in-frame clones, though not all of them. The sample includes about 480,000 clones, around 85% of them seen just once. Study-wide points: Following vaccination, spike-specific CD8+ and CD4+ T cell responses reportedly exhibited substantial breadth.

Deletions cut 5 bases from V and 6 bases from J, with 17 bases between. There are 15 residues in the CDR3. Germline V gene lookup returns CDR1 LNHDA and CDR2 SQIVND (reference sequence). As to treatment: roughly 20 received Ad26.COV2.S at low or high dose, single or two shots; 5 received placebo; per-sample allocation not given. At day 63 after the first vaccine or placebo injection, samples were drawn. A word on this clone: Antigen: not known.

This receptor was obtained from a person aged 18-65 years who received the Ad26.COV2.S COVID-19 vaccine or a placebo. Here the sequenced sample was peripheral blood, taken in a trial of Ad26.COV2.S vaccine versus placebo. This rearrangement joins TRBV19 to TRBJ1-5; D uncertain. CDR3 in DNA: TGTGCCAGTAGTCCCTGGGTTAGGGATGGTCAGCCCCAGCATTTT. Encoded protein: CASSPWVRDGQPQHF.